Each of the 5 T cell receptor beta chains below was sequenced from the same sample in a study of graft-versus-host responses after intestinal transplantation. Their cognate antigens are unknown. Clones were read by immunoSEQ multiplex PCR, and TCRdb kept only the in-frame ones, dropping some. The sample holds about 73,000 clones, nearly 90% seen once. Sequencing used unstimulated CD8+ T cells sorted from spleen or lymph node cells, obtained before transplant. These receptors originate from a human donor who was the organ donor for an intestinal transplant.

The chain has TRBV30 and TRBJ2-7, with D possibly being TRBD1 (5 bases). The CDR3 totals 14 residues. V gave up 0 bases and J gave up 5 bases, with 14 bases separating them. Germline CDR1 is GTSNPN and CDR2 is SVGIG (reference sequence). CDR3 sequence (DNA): TGTGCCTGGAGTGTCTCAGGGAATAAGAACGAGCAGTACGTC. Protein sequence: CAWSVSGNKNEQYV.

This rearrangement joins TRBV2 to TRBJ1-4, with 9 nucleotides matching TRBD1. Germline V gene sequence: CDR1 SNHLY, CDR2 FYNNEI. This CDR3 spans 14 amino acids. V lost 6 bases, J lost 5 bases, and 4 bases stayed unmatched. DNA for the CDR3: TGTGCCAGCAGGGGACAGGGTCTAAATGAAAAACTGTTTTTT. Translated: CASRGQGLNEKLFF. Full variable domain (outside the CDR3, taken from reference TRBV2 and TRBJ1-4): EPEVTQTPSHQVTQMGQEVILRCVPISNHLYFYWYRQILGQKVEFLVSFYNNEISEKSEIFDDQFSVERPDGSNFTLKIRSTKLEDSAMYFCASRGQGLNEKLFFGSGTQLSVL.

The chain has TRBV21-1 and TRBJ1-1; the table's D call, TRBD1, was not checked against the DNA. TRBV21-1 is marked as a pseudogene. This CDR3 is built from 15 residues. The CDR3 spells CASSKVACRNTEAFF. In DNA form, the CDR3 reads TGTGCCAGCAGCAAAGTGGCTTGCAGGAACACTGAAGCTTTCTTT.

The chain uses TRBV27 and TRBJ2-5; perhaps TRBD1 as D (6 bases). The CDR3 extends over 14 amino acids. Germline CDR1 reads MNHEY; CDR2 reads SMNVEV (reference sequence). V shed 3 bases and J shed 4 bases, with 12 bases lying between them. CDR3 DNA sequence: TGTGCCAGCAGTTTGAAGGGGGTAAGAGAGACCCAGTACTTC. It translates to CASSLKGVRETQYF.

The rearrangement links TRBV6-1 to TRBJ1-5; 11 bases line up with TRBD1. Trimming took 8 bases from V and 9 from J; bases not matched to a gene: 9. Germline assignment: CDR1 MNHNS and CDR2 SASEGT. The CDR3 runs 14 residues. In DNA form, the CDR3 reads TGTGCCAGCGCTTACATAGGGACAGGGGGGCCCCAGCATTTT. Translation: CASAYIGTGGPQHF.